Listed below are T cell receptor beta chains from one sample, sequenced in a study of T cells after yellow fever vaccination. TCRdb ran MiXCR on the 5' RACE reads and lists one entry per CDR3 protein. This sample has some 340,000 distinct CDR3 sequences, with approximately 4% found just once. This specimen consisted of PBMCs, obtained 5 days after the yellow fever booster vaccination. The source is a man aged 18 to 30 who received the YFV17D yellow fever vaccine. The CDR3 runs from the conserved cysteine through the conserved F or W. Each record gives: V gene, D gene, CDR3 protein. The D gene is left open where the match is weak.

TRBV5-1,TRBD1,CASSRDRERPLGSPLHF
TRBV7-9,TRBD2,CASSFGTSGDEQFF
TRBV5-1,-,CASSTRPATNEKLFF
TRBV4-3,TRBD1,CASSRGTGGSETQYF
TRBV5-1,-,CASRASGLWNRINSPLHF
TRBV5-1,-,CASDPQGLSTDTQYF
TRBV19,-,CASSIQAGGYTF
TRBV7-9,TRBD1,CASIRQGGYGYTF
TRBV2,TRBD1,CASSGDRGVGNEQFF
TRBV11-2,-,CASSLDRRGPFTDTQYF
TRBV9,-,CASSLDSSTNEKLFF
TRBV6-5,-,CASSYRGNSGNTIYF
TRBV7-3,TRBD1,CASSLNDRGRNSPLHF
TRBV12-3/TRBV12-4,-,CASSLRGATEAFF
TRBV6-2/TRBV6-3,-,CASSPDEKETQYF
TRBV19,-,CASSPGIAEQYF
TRBV6-2/TRBV6-3,TRBD1,CASRRQGGGNQPQHF
TRBV7-8,TRBD2,CASSLGVGLAGFQETQYF
TRBV5-6,-,CASSLVDSGNYGYTF
TRBV29-1,-,CSGASGETQYF
TRBV9,TRBD1,CASSIPTGADTGELFF
TRBV11-2,-,CASSSPLHNSPLHF
TRBV29-1,-,CSVEEQRGEKLFF
TRBV20-1,-,CSARSVLSYEQYF
TRBV6-5,TRBD1,CASSLQGALSEKLFF
TRBV6-6,TRBD2,CASSYRTSGHNEQFF
TRBV18,-,CASSPGETQYF
TRBV4-3,-,CASSQGRKDTQYF
TRBV2,TRBD2,CASLRGLAGGTGELFF
TRBV15,TRBD1,CATSERDRGLNEQFF
TRBV5-4,-,CASSHWTVQETQYF
TRBV20-1,-,CSARRGWGLNQPQHF
TRBV7-9,-,CASSPAEGSGELFF
TRBV7-2,TRBD1,CASSLATGTGGGYTF
TRBV29-1,TRBD1,CSVTQGAGYGYTF
TRBV6-6,-,CASSYDYQGEQFF
TRBV6-2/TRBV6-3,-,CASLRWPNTEAFF
TRBV5-1,-,CASSLGTDYYGYTF
TRBV15,-,CATSRDQTETQYF
TRBV6-5,-,CASSFRWGTNYEQYF
TRBV5-5,TRBD1,CASSETGGKTQYF
TRBV7-3,TRBD2,CASSPGGPLETQYF
TRBV6-2/TRBV6-3,TRBD1,CASSYWDSFSNQPQHF
TRBV11-2,-,CASSPTGGGIDTQYF
TRBV20-1,TRBD1,CSARGTGERGQPQHF
TRBV7-2,-,CASSPRDGYEQYF
TRBV7-8,TRBD1,CASSLDGQGATYEQYF
TRBV5-1,-,CASSFDGPTDTQYF
TRBV4-2,-,CASSQDVGTGNEQFF
TRBV19,TRBD2,CASSARLAGGVWEQFF
TRBV6-5,TRBD2,CASSSRGDPNTGELFF
TRBV5-1,TRBD1,CASRVRTGPEAFF
TRBV18,-,CASSPSPGSGYEQYF